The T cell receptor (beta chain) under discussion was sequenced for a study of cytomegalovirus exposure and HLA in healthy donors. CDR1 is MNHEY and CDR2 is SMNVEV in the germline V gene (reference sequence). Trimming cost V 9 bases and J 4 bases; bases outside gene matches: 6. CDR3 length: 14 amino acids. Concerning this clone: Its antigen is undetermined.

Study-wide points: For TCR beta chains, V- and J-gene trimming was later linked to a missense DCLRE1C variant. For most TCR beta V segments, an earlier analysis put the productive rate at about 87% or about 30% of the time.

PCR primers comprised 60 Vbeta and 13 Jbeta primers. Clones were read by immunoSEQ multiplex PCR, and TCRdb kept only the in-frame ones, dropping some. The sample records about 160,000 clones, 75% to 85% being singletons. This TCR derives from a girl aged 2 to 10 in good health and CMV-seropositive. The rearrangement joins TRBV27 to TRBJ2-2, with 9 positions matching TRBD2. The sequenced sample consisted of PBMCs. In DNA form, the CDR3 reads TGTGCCAGTAGCGGGAGCTCTGTCACCGGGGAGCTGTTTTTT. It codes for CASSGSSVTGELFF.